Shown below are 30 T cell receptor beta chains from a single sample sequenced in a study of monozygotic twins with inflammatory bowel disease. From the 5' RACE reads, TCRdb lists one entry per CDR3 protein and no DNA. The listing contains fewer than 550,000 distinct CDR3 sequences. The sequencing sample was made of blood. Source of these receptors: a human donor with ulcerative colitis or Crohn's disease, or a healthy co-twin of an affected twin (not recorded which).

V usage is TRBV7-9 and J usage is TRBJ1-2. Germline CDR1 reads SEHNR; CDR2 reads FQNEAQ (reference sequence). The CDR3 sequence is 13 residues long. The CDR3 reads CASSLRLGGGYTF.

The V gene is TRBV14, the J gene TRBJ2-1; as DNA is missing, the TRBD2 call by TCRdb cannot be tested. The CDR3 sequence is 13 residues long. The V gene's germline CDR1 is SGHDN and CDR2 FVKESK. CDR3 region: CASSQDWRLEQFF.

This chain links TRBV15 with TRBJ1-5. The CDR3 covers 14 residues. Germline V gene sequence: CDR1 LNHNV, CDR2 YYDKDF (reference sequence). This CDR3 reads CATSTRRVDQPQHF.

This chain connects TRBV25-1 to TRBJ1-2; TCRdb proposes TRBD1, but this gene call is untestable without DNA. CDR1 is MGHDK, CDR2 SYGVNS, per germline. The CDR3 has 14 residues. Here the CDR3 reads CASKQTGTGDGYTF.

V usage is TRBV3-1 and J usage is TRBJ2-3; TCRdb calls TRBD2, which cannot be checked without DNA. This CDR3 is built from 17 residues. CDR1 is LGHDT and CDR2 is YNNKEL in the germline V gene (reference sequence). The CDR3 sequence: CASSQDGAGGPTDTQYF.

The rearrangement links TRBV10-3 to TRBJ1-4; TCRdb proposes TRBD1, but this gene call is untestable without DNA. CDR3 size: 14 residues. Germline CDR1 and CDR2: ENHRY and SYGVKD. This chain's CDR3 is CAISPGGVQEKLFF.

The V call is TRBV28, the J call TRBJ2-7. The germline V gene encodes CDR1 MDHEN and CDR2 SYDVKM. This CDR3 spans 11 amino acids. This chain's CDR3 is CATLSSYEQYF.

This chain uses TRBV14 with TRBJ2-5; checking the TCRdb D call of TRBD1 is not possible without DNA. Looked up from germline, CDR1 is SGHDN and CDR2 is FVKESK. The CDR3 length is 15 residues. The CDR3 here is CASSTRTGSRETQYF.

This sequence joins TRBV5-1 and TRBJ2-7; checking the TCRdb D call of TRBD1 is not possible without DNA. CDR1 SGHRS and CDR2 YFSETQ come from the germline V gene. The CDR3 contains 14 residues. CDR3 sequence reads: CASGLGGTVYEQYF.

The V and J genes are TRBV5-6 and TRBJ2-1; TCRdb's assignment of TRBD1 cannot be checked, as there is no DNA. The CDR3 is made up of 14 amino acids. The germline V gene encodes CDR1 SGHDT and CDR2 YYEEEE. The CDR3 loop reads CASSLQTGNNEQFF.

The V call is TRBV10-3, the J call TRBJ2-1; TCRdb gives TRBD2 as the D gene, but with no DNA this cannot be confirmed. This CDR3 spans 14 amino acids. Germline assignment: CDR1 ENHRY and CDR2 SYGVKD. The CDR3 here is CAISRLGDYNEQFF.

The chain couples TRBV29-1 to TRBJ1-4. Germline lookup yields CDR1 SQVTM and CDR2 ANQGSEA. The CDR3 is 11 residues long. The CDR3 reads CSVEIDEKLFF.

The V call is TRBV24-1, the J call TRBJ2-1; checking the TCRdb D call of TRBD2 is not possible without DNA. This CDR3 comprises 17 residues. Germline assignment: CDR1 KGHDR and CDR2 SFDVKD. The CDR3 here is CATSEPSGSSSYNEQFF.

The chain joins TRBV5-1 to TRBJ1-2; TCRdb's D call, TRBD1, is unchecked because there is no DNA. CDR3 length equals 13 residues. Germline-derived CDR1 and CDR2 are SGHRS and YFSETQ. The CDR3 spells CASSLQDLNGYTF.

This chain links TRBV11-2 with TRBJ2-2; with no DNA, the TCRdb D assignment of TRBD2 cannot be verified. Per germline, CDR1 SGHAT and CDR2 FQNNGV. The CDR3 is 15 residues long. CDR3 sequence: CASSLGTRNTGELFF.

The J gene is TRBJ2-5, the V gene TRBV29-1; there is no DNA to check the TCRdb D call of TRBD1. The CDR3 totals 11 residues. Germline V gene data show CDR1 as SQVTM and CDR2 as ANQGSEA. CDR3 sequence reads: CSLPLGGTQYF.

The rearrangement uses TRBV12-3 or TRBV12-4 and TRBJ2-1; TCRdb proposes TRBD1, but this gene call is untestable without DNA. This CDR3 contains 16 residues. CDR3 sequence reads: CASSPGQMSSYNEQFF.

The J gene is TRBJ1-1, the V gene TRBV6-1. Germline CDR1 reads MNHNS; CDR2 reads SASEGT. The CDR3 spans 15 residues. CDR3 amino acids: CASSRGALRDTEAFF.

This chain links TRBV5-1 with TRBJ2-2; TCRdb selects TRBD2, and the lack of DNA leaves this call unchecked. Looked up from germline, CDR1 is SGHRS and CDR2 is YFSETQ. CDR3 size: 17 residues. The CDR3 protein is CASSPQLAGAGTGELFF.

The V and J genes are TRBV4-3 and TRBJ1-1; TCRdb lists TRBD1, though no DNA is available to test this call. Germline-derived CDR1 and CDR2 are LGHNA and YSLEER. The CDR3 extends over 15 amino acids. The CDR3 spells CASTWTPGQGLEAFF.

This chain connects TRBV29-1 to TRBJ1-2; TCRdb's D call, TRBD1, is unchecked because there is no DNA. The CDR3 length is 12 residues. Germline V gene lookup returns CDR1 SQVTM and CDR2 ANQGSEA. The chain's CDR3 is CSVGQFNYGYTF.

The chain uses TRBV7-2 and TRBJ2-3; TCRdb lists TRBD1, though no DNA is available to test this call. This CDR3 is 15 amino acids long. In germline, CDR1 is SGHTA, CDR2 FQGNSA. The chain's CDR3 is CASSPLGVGTDTQYF.

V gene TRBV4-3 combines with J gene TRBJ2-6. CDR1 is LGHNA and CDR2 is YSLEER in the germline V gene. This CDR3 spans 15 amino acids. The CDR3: CASSQDRSGANVLTF.

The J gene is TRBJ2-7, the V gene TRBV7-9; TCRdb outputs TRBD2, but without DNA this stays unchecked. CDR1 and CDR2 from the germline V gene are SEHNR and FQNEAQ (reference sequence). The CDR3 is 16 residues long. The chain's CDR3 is CASTSLSGFRAYEQYF.

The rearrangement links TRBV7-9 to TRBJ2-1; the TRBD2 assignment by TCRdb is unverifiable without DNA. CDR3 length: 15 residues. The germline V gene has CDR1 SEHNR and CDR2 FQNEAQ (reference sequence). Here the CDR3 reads CASSALLADNNEQFF.

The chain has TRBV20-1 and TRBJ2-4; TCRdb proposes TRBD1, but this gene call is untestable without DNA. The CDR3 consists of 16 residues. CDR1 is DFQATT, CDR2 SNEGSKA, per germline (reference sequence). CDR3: CSASPLLELAKNIQYF.

This chain's CDR3 is CASSQLLAGNEHFF. The chain couples TRBV16 to TRBJ2-1; TCRdb proposes TRBD2, but this gene call is untestable without DNA. The CDR3 runs 14 residues. CDR1 and CDR2 from the germline V gene are KGHSY and FQNENV.

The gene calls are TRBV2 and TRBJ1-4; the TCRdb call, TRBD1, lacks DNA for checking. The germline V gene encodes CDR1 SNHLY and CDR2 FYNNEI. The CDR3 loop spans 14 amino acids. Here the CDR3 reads CASSEVGADEKLFF.

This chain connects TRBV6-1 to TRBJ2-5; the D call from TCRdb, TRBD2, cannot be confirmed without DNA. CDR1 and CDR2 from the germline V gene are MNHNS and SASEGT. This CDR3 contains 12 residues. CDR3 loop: CASSLPSGPQYF.

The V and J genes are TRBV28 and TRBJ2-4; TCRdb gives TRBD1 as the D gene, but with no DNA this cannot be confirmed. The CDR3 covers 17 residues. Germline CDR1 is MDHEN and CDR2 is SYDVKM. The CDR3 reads CASSRGTGGLAKNIQYF. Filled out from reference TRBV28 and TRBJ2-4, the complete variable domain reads DVKVTQSSRYLVKRTGEKVFLECVQDMDHENMFWYRQDPGLGLRLIYFSYDVKMKEKGDIPEGYSVSREKKERFSLILESASTNQTSMYLCASSRGTGGLAKNIQYFGAGTRLSVL.